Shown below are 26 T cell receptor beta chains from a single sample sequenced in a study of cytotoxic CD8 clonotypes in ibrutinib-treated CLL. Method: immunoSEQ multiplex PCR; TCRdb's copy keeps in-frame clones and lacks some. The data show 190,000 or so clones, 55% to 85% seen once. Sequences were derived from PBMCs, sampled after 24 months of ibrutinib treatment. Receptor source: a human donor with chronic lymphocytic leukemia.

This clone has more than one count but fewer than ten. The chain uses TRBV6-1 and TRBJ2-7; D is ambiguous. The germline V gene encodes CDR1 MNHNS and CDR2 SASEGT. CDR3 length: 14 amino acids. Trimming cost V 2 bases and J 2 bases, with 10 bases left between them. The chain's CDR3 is CASSELNGPYEQYF. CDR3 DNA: TGTGCCAGCAGTGAACTAAACGGTCCCTACGAGCAGTACTTC.

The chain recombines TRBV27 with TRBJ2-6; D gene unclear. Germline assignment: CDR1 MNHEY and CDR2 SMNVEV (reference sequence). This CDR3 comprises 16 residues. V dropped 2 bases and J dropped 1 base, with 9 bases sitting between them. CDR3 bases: TGTGCCAGCAGTTTAAGGGTAACGTCTGGGGCCAACGTCCTGACTTTC. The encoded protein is CASSLRVTSGANVLTF.

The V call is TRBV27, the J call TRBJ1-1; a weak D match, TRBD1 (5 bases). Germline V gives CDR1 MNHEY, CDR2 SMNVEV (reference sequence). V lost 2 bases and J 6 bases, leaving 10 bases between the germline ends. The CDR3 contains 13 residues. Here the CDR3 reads CASSLGGWAEAFF. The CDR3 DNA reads TGTGCCAGCAGTTTAGGGGGTTGGGCTGAAGCTTTCTTT.

The CDR3 DNA reads TGTGCCAGCAGTTTAATAATTACCCGTCAGCGGTCGAACTACGAGCAGTACTTC. Its protein product is CASSLIITRQRSNYEQYF. This chain joins TRBV28 and TRBJ2-7, with D perhaps matching TRBD2 (5 bases). This CDR3 comprises 18 residues. Germline CDR1 is MDHEN and CDR2 is SYDVKM. The V end lost 2 bases, the J end lost 3 bases, and 23 bases lay between the germline ends.

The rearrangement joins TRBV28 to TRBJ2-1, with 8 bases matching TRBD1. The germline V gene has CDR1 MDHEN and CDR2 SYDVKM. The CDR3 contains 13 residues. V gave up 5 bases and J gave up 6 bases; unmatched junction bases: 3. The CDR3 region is CASSRTGSNEQFF. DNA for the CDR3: TGTGCCAGCAGTAGGACAGGGAGCAATGAGCAGTTCTTC. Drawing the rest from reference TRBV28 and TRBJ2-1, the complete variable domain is DVKVTQSSRYLVKRTGEKVFLECVQDMDHENMFWYRQDPGLGLRLIYFSYDVKMKEKGDIPEGYSVSREKKERFSLILESASTNQTSMYLCASSRTGSNEQFFGPGTRLTVL.

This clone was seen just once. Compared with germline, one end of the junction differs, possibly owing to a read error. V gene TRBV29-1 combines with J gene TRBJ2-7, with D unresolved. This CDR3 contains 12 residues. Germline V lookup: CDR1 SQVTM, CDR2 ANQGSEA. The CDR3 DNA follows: TGCAGCGCCCTTCGGCCCTCCGACGAGCAGTACTTC. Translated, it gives CSALRPSDEQYF.

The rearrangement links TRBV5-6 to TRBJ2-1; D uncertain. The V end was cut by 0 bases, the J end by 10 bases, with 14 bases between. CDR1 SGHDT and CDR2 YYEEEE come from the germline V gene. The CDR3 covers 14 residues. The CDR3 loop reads CASSLAMPGDEQFF. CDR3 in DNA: TGTGCCAGCAGCTTGGCAATGCCCGGTGACGAGCAGTTCTTC.

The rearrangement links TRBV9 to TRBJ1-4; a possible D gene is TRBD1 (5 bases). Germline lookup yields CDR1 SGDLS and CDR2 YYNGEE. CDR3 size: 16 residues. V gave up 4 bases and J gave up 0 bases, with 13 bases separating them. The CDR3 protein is CASSLGGGATNEKLFF. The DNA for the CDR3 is TGTGCCAGCAGCCTCGGCGGGGGTGCAACTAATGAAAAACTGTTTTTT.

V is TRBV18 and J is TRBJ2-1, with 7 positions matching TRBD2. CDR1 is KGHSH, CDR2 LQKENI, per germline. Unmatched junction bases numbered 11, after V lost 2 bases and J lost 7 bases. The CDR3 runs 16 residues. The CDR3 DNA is TGTGCCAGCTCACCAACGGGCGGTAGCGGGTTTAATGAGCAGTTCTTC. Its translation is CASSPTGGSGFNEQFF.

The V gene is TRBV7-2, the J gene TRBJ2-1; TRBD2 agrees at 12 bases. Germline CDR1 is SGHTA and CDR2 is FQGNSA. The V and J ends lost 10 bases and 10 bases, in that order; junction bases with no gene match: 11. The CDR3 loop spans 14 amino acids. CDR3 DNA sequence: TGTGCCACCTTGACTAGCGGGGGACGACAGGAGCAGTTCTTC. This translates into CATLTSGGRQEQFF.

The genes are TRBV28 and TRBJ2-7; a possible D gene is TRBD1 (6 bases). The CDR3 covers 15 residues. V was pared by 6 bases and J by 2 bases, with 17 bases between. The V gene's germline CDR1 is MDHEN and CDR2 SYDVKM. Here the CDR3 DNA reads TGTGCCAGCAGGATAACAGGGCTCTTGGCCTACGAGCAGTACTTC. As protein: CASRITGLLAYEQYF. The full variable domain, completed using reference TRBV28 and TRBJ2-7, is DVKVTQSSRYLVKRTGEKVFLECVQDMDHENMFWYRQDPGLGLRLIYFSYDVKMKEKGDIPEGYSVSREKKERFSLILESASTNQTSMYLCASRITGLLAYEQYFGPGTRLTVT.

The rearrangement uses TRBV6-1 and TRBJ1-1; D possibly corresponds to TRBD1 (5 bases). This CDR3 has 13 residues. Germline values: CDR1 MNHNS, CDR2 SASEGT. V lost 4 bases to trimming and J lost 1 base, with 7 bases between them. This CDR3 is CASSVDRNTEAFF. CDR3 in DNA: TGTGCCAGCAGTGTTGACAGGAACACTGAAGCTTTCTTT.

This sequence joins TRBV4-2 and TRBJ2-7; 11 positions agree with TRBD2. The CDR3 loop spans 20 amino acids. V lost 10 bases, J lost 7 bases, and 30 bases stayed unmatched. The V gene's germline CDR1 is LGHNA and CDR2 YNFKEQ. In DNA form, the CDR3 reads TGTGCCACTAGCCAAGACGGCAGGTTCGGGGGACTAGCGGAGGGAAATGAGCAGTACTTC. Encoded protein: CATSQDGRFGGLAEGNEQYF.

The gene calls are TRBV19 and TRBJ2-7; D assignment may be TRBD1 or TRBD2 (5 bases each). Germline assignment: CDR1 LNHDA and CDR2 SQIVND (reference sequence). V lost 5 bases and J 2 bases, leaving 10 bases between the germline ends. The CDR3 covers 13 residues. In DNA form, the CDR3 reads TGTGCCAGTAGTCATCTGGGGGCCTACGAGCAGTACTTC. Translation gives CASSHLGAYEQYF.

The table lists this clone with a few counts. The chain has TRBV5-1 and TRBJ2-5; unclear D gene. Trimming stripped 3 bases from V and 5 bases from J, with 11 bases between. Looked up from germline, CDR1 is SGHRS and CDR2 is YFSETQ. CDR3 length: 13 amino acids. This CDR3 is CASSYDTWETQYF. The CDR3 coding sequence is TGCGCCAGCAGCTACGACACTTGGGAGACCCAGTACTTC.

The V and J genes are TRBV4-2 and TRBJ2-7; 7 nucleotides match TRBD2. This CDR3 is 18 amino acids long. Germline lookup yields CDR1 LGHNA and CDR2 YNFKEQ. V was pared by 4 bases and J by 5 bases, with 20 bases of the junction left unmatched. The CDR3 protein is CASSPSGTTRSGVNEQYF. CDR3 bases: TGTGCCAGCAGCCCTTCCGGGACTACGAGATCGGGCGTGAACGAGCAGTACTTC.

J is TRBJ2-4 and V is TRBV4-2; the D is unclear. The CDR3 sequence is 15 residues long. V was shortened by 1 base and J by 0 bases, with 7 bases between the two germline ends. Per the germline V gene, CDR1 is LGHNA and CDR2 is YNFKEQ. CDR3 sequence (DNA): TGTGCCAGCAGCCAAGGCGGCTCAGCCAAAAACATTCAGTACTTC. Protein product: CASSQGGSAKNIQYF.

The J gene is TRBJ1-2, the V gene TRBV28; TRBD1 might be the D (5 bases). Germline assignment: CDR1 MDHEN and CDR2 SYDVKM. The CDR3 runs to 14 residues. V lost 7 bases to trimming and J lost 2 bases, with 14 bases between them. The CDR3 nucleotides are TGTGCCAGCAATCAAAGGCCAGGGAACTATGGCTACACCTTC. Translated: CASNQRPGNYGYTF.

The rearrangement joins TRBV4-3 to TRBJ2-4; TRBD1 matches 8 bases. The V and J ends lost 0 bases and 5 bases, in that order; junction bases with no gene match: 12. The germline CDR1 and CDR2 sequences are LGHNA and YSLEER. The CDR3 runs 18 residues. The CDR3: CASSQDWRQGIFQNIQYF. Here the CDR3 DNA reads TGCGCCAGCAGCCAAGATTGGAGACAGGGGATTTTCCAAAACATTCAGTACTTC.

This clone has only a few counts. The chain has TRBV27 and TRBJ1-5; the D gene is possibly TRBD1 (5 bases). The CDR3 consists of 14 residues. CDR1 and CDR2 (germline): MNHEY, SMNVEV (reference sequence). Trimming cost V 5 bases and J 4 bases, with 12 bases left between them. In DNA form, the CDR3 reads TGTGCCAGCAGTCGAGCTTGGGGGAATCAGCCCCAGCATTTT. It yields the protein CASSRAWGNQPQHF.

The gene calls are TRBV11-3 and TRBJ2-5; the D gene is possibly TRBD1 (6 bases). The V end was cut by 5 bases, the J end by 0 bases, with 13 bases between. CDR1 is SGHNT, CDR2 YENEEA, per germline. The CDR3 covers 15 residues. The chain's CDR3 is CASSQGQNYQETQYF. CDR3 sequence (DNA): TGTGCCAGCAGCCAAGGACAGAACTACCAAGAGACCCAGTACTTC.

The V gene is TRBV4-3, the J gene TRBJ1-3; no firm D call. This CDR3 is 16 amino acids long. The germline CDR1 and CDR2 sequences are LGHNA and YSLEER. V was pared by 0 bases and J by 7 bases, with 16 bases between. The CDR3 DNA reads TGCGCCAGCAGCCAAGAGCCCGGGCTCCGAGGTAACACCATATATTTT. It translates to CASSQEPGLRGNTIYF.

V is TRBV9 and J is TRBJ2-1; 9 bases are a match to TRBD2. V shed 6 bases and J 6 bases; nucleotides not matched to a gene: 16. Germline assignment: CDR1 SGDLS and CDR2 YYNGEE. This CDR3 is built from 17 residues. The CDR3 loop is CASTISPGTSSGNEQFF. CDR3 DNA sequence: TGTGCCAGCACCATATCCCCCGGGACTAGCAGTGGCAATGAGCAGTTCTTC.

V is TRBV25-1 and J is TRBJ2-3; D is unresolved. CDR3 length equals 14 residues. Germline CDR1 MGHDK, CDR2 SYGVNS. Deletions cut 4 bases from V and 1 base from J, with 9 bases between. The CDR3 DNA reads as TGTGCCAGCAGTGGGCGCAGCCGCACAGATACGCAGTATTTT. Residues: CASSGRSRTDTQYF.

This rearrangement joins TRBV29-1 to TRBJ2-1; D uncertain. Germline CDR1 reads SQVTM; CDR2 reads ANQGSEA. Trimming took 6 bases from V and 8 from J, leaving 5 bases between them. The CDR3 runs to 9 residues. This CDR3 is CSVDHEQFF. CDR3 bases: TGCAGCGTCGACCATGAGCAGTTCTTC.

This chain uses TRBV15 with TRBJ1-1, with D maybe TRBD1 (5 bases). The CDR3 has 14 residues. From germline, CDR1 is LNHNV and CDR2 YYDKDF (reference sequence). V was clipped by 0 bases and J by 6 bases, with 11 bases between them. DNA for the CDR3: TGTGCCACCAGCAGAGATCGACAGCTCCCTGAAGCTTTCTTT. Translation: CATSRDRQLPEAFF.